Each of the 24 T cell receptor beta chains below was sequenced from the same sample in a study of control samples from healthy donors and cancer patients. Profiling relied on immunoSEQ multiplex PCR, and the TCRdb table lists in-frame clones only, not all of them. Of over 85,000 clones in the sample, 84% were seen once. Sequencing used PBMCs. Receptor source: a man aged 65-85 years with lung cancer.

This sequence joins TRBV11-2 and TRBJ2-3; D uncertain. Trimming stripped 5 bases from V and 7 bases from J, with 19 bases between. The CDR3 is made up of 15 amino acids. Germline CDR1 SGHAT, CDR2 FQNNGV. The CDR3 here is CASSELGRVQHTQYF. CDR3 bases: TGTGCCAGCAGCGAACTGGGCCGCGTACAACATACGCAGTATTTT.

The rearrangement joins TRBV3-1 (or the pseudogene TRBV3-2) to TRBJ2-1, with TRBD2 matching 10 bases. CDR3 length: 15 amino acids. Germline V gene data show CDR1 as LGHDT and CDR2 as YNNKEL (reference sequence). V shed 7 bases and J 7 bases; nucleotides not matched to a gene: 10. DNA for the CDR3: TGTGCCAGCACCCAGCTAGCGGGGGACGGGAATGAGCAGTTCTTC. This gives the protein CASTQLAGDGNEQFF.

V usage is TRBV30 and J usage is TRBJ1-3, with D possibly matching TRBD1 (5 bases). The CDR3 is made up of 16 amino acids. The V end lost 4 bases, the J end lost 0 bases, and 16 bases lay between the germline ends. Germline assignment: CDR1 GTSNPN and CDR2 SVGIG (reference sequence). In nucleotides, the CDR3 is TGTGCCTGGACTCGCGTAGGACAAAGCTCTGGAAACACCATATATTTT. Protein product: CAWTRVGQSSGNTIYF. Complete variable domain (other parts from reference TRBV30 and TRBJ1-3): SQTIHQWPATLVQPVGSPLSLECTVEGTSNPNLYWYRQAAGRGLQLLFYSVGIGQISSEVPQNLSASRPQDRQFILSSKKLLLSDSGFYLCAWTRVGQSSGNTIYFGEGSWLTVV.

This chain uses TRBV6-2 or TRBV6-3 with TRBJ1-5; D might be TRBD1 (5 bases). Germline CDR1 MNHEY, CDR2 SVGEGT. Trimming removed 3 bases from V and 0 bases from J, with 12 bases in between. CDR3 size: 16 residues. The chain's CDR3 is CASSYLTAYSNQPQHF. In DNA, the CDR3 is TGTGCCAGCAGTTATCTGACAGCTTATAGCAATCAGCCCCAGCATTTT.

The CDR3 loop is CASSFVFTTIEQFF. CDR3 sequence (DNA): TGTGCCAGCAGCTTTGTATTCACTACAATTGAGCAGTTCTTC. The V gene is TRBV11-2, the J gene TRBJ2-1; no clear D. The CDR3 has 14 amino acids. V lost 3 bases, J lost 9 bases, and 15 bases lay in between. The germline V gene has CDR1 SGHAT and CDR2 FQNNGV.

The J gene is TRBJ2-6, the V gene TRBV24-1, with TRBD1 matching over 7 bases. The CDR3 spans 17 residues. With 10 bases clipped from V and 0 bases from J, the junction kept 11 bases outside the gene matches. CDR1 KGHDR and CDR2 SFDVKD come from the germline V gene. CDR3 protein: CATGGQVAPSGANVLTF. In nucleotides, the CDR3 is TGTGCCACAGGTGGACAGGTCGCCCCCTCTGGGGCCAACGTCCTGACTTTC.

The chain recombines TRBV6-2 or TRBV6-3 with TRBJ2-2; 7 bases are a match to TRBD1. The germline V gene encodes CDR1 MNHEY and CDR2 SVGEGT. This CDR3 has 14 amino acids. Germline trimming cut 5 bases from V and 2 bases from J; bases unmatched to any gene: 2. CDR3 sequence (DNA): TGTGCCAGCAGTCGACAGGGTAACACCGGGGAGCTGTTTTTT. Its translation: CASSRQGNTGELFF.

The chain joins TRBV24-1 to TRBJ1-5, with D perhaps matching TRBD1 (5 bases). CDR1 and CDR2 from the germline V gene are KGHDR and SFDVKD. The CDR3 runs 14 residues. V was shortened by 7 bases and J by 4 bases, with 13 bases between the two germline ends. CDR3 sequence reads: CATSARGGNQPQHF. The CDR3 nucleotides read TGTGCCACCAGCGCCCGTGGGGGGAATCAGCCCCAGCATTTT.

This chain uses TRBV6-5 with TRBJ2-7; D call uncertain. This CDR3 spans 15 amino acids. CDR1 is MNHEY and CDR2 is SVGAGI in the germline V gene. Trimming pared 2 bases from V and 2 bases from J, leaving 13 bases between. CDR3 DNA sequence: TGTGCCAGCAGTTACGGCCTCCTGCCTACCTACGAGCAGTACTTC. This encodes CASSYGLLPTYEQYF.

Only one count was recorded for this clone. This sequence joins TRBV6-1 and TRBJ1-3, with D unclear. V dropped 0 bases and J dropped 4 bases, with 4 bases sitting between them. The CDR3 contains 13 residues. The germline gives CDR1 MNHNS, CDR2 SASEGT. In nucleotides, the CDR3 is TGTGCCAGCAGTGAAGCAAGGGGAAACACCATATATTTT. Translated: CASSEARGNTIYF.

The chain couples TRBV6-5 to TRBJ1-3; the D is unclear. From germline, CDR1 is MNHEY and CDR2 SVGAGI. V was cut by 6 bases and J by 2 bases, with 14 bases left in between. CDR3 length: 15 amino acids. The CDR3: CASSLDWEAGNTIYF. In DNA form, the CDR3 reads TGTGCCAGCAGCCTGGACTGGGAGGCTGGAAACACCATATATTTT.

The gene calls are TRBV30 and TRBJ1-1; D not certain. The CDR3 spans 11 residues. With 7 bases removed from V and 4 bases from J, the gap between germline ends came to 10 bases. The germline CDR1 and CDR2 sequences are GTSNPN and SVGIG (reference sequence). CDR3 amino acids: CALSTATEAFF. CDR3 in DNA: TGTGCCTTAAGTACGGCCACTGAAGCTTTCTTT. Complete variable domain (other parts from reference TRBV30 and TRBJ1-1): SQTIHQWPATLVQPVGSPLSLECTVEGTSNPNLYWYRQAAGRGLQLLFYSVGIGQISSEVPQNLSASRPQDRQFILSSKKLLLSDSGFYLCALSTATEAFFGQGTRLTVV.

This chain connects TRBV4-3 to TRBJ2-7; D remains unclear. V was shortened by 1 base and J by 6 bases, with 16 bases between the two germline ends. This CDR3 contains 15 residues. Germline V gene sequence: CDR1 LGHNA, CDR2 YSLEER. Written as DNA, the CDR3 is TGCGCCAGCAGCCAAGTTCCCTCCCGCTACTCCGAGCAGTACTTC. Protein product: CASSQVPSRYSEQYF.

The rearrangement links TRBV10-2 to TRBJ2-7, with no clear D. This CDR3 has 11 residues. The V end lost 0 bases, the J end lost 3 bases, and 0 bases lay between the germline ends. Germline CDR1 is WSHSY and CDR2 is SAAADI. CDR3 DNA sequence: TGCGCCAGCAGTGAGTCCTACGAGCAGTACTTC. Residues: CASSESYEQYF.

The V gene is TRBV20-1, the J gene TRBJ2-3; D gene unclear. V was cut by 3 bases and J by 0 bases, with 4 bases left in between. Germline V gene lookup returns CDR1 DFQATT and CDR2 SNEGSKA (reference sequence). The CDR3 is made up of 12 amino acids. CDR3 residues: CSASLSTDTQYF. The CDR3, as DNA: TGCAGTGCTAGTCTGAGCACAGATACGCAGTATTTT.

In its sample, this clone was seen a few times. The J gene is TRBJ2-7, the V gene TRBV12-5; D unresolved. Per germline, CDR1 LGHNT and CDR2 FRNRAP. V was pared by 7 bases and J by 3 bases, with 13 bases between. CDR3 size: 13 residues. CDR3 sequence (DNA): TGTGCTAGTGACCCTGTCCCGGGCTACGAGCAGTACTTC. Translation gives CASDPVPGYEQYF.

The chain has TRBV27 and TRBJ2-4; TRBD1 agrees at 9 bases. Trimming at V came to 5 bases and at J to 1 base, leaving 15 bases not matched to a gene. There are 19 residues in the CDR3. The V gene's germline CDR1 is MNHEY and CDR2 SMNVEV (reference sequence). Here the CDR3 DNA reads TGTGCCAGCAGTAAAATACAGGGGGCGATGGTTCTCGCCAAAAACATTCAGTACTTC. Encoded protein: CASSKIQGAMVLAKNIQYF.

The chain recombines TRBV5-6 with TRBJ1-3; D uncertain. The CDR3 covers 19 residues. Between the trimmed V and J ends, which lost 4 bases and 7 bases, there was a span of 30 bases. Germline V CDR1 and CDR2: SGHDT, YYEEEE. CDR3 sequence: CASSTNEGWPRKASNTIYF. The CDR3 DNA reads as TGTGCCAGCAGCACGAACGAGGGCTGGCCCCGAAAGGCAAGCAACACCATATATTTT.

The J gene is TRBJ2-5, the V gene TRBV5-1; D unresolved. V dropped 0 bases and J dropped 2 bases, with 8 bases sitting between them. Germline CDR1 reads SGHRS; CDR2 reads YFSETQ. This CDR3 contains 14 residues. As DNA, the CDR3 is TGCGCCAGCAGCTTGGTGTCCGATCAAGAGACCCAGTACTTC. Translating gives CASSLVSDQETQYF.

The CDR3 is CASSALAGTGKAHEQYF. The DNA of the CDR3 is TGTGCCAGCAGCGCTCTCGCGGGGACAGGGAAGGCCCACGAGCAGTACTTC. The chain couples TRBV9 to TRBJ2-7, with TRBD1 matching over 9 bases. This CDR3 is 17 amino acids long. V lost 3 bases to trimming and J lost 5 bases; unmatched junction nucleotides: 15. The germline gives CDR1 SGDLS, CDR2 YYNGEE.

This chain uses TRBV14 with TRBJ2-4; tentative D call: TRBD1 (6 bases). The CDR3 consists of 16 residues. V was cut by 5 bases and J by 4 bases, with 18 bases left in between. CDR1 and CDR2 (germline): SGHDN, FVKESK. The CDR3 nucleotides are TGTGCCAGCAGCGGACTGACAGGCGGCGGGAAAAACATTCAGTACTTC. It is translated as CASSGLTGGGKNIQYF.

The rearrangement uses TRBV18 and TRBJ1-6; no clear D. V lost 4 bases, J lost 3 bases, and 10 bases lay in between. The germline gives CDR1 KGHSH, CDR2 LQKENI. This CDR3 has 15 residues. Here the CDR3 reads CASSLSGDYNSPLHF. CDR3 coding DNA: TGTGCCAGCTCACTTTCGGGAGACTATAATTCACCCCTCCACTTT.

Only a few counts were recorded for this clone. As DNA, the CDR3 is TGTGCCAGTACCTTGAGGGGGAACAGCAATCAGCCCCAGCATTTT. It codes for CASTLRGNSNQPQHF. The V and J genes are TRBV19 and TRBJ1-5; TRBD1 might be the D (6 bases). The CDR3 sequence is 15 residues long. Trimming shortened V by 7 bases and J by 1 base, and 14 bases separated the two germline ends. Germline V gene data show CDR1 as LNHDA and CDR2 as SQIVND (reference sequence).

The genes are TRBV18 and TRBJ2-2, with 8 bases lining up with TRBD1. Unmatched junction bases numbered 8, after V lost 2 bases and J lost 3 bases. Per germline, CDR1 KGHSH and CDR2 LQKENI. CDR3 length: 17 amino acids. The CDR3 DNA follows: TGTGCCAGCTCACCATCGGCAGGGGGCTTGCACACCGGGGAGCTGTTTTTT. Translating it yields CASSPSAGGLHTGELFF. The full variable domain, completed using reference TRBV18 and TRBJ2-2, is NAGVMQNPRHLVRRRGQEARLRCSPMKGHSHVYWYRQLPEEGLKFMVYLQKENIIDESGMPKERFSAEFPKEGPSILRIQQVVRGDSAAYFCASSPSAGGLHTGELFFGEGSRLTVL.